This is a list of T cell receptor beta chains from one sample in a study of early T cells in non-severe SARS-CoV-2 infection. Each CDR3 protein gets one entry after TCRdb re-called the 5' RACE reads with MiXCR. This sample has more than 95,000 distinct CDR3 sequences; around 14% occur once, and the top ten carry less than 25%. Sample: whole blood. These receptors came from an adult who was a healthcare worker with PCR-confirmed SARS-CoV-2 infection or an uninfected control (not recorded which). CDR3s include the opening cysteine and the closing phenylalanine or tryptophan. A D gene is named only where the DNA matches it firmly. Clone size is stated in some rows and not others, as once, few, many or a class when expanded.

.,TRBV30,TRBJ1-1,.,CAWGRGNPEAFF,TGTGCCTGGGGGAGGGGGAACCCTGAAGCTTTCTTT
.,TRBV6-1,TRBJ2-5,few,CASSLRKETQYF,TGTGCCAGCAGCTTACGGAAAGAGACCCAGTACTTC
TRBD2,TRBV10-3,TRBJ2-3,few,CAISDLRTSGGLADTQYF,TGTGCCATCAGTGACCTCAGGACTAGCGGGGGCCTAGCAGATACGCAGTATTTT
.,TRBV20-1,TRBJ2-7,.,CSASGPGGTYEQYF,TGCAGTGCTAGTGGCCCAGGGGGGACCTACGAGCAGTACTTC
.,TRBV7-2,TRBJ1-3,.,CASSLSPDSGNTIYF,TGTGCCAGCAGCTTAAGTCCAGACTCTGGAAACACCATATATTTT
.,TRBV12-3/TRBV12-4,TRBJ2-4,.,CASSLSQGNIQYF,TGTGCCAGCAGTTTGAGCCAGGGAAACATTCAGTACTTC
.,TRBV29-1,TRBJ2-1,.,CSVNGGTNEQFF,TGCAGCGTTAATGGAGGGACGAATGAGCAGTTCTTC
.,TRBV18,TRBJ1-2,few,CASSPDGYGYTF,TGTGCCAGCTCACCAGACGGCTATGGCTACACCTTC
.,TRBV15,TRBJ2-1,few,CATRARQSPYNEQFF,TGTGCCACCAGAGCCCGACAGTCTCCCTACAATGAGCAGTTCTTC
.,TRBV19,TRBJ2-1,.,CASSTRPNSNEQFF,TGTGCCAGTAGTACAAGGCCTAACTCTAATGAGCAGTTCTTC
.,TRBV7-9,TRBJ2-1,many,CASSLVPTDSEQFF,TGTGCCAGCAGCTTAGTCCCGACTGACAGTGAGCAGTTCTTC
.,TRBV6-6,TRBJ2-7,few,CASSGTAYEQYF,TGTGCCAGCAGTGGGACGGCCTACGAGCAGTACTTC
TRBD2,TRBV24-1,TRBJ2-3,.,CATSAARAGGGTDTQYF,TGTGCCACCAGTGCCGCAAGAGCGGGGGGCGGCACAGATACGCAGTATTTT
TRBD1,TRBV6-5,TRBJ2-3,many,CASSPRGQGDTQYF,TGTGCCAGCAGTCCCAGGGGGCAGGGAGATACGCAGTATTTT
TRBD1,TRBV5-1,TRBJ2-7,.,CASSFTSVGQGYEQYF,TGCGCCAGCAGCTTTACATCGGTGGGACAGGGTTACGAGCAGTACTTC
.,TRBV3-1,TRBJ1-1,few,CASGPGLNTEAFF,TGTGCCAGCGGGCCGGGACTGAACACTGAAGCTTTCTTT
.,TRBV5-1,TRBJ2-3,.,CASSNGAGSTDTQYF,TGCGCCAGCAGCAACGGGGCGGGTAGCACAGATACGCAGTATTTT
.,TRBV27,TRBJ2-3,.,CASTDRRKYTDTQYF,TGTGCCAGCACCGACAGGAGGAAGTACACAGATACGCAGTATTTT
.,TRBV6-1,TRBJ2-3,few,CASSFRGPSDTQYF,TGTGCCAGCAGTTTCCGGGGGCCGTCAGATACGCAGTATTTT
TRBD2,TRBV10-3,TRBJ2-3,few,CAIGGAGGQDTQYF,TGTGCCATCGGGGGAGCGGGGGGCCAGGATACGCAGTATTTT
.,TRBV24-1,TRBJ1-2,many,CAGNREVGGYTF,TGTGCCGGTAACAGGGAAGTTGGTGGCTACACCTTC
.,TRBV29-1,TRBJ1-1,.,CSDNRVTEAFF,TGCAGCGACAACAGGGTGACTGAAGCTTTCTTT
.,TRBV5-4,TRBJ1-6,.,CASSNQGSYNSPLHF,TGTGCCAGCAGCAATCAGGGTTCCTATAATTCACCCCTCCACTTT
.,TRBV12-3/TRBV12-4,TRBJ1-4,.,CASSPIENEKLFF,TGTGCCAGCAGTCCTATAGAGAACGAAAAACTGTTTTTT
.,TRBV29-1,TRBJ1-1,few,CSVEVGSDTEAFF,TGCAGCGTCGAGGTGGGGTCGGACACTGAAGCTTTCTTT
.,TRBV29-1,TRBJ2-5,.,CSVGLGQETQYF,TGCAGCGTTGGGCTAGGCCAAGAGACCCAGTACTTC
.,TRBV29-1,TRBJ2-7,few,CSVVSKADYEQYF,TGCAGCGTTGTAAGTAAGGCAGACTACGAGCAGTACTTC